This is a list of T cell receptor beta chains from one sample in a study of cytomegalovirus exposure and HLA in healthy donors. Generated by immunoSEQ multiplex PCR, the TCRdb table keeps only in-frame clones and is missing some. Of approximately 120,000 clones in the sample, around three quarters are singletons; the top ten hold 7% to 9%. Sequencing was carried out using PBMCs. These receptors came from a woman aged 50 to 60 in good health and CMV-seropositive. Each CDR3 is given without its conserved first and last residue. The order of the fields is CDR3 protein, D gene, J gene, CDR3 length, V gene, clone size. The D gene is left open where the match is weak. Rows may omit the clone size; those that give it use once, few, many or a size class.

CDR3aa: ASSYGTVKDQPQH; d_gene: -; j_gene: TRBJ1-5; len: 13; v_gene: TRBV7-8; abundance: few
CDR3aa: ASSQDSNQPQH; d_gene: -; j_gene: TRBJ1-5; len: 11; v_gene: TRBV7-3; abundance: -
CDR3aa: ASSQVLAKSTDTQY; d_gene: -; j_gene: TRBJ2-3; len: 14; v_gene: TRBV4-3; abundance: -
CDR3aa: ASRTGTSGGTDTQY; d_gene: TRBD2; j_gene: TRBJ2-3; len: 14; v_gene: TRBV6-6; abundance: -
CDR3aa: ASSSIGQGPNQPQH; d_gene: TRBD1; j_gene: TRBJ1-5; len: 14; v_gene: TRBV7-9; abundance: -
CDR3aa: ASSQYPYEQY; d_gene: -; j_gene: TRBJ2-7; len: 10; v_gene: TRBV7-9; abundance: -
CDR3aa: ASSPNSAASRGQY; d_gene: -; j_gene: TRBJ2-3; len: 13; v_gene: TRBV7-3; abundance: -
CDR3aa: ASRRLASSYNEQF; d_gene: TRBD2; j_gene: TRBJ2-1; len: 13; v_gene: TRBV6-6; abundance: -
CDR3aa: ASSLTGEDTQY; d_gene: TRBD1; j_gene: TRBJ2-3; len: 11; v_gene: TRBV5-5; abundance: few
CDR3aa: ASSVGASIADEQF; d_gene: -; j_gene: TRBJ2-1; len: 13; v_gene: TRBV9; abundance: -
CDR3aa: ATSTGGYEQY; d_gene: TRBD1; j_gene: TRBJ2-7; len: 10; v_gene: TRBV6-6; abundance: -
CDR3aa: ASSVGAGVREQY; d_gene: -; j_gene: TRBJ2-7; len: 12; v_gene: TRBV2; abundance: -
CDR3aa: ASSVFLGDTLNTEAF; d_gene: -; j_gene: TRBJ1-1; len: 15; v_gene: TRBV6-1; abundance: -
CDR3aa: ASSLRGDTQY; d_gene: -; j_gene: TRBJ2-3; len: 10; v_gene: TRBV27; abundance: -
CDR3aa: AWSGLAGGEEQF; d_gene: TRBD2; j_gene: TRBJ2-1; len: 12; v_gene: TRBV30; abundance: -
CDR3aa: ASSSRKTLKNIQY; d_gene: -; j_gene: TRBJ2-4; len: 13; v_gene: TRBV5-6; abundance: -
CDR3aa: SVPSGRGGANGLT; d_gene: -; j_gene: TRBJ2-6; len: 13; v_gene: TRBV29-1; abundance: -
CDR3aa: ASSEPRQGRGNEKLF; d_gene: TRBD1; j_gene: TRBJ1-4; len: 15; v_gene: TRBV25-1; abundance: -
CDR3aa: ASSVGWGPGELF; d_gene: -; j_gene: TRBJ2-2; len: 12; v_gene: TRBV9; abundance: once
CDR3aa: ASSQDTGLAGEQF; d_gene: TRBD2; j_gene: TRBJ2-1; len: 13; v_gene: TRBV4-3; abundance: once
CDR3aa: ASRFGRMGYNEQF; d_gene: TRBD2; j_gene: TRBJ2-1; len: 13; v_gene: TRBV27; abundance: -
CDR3aa: ASSAQGGNAF; d_gene: TRBD1; j_gene: TRBJ1-1; len: 10; v_gene: TRBV2; abundance: -
CDR3aa: ASSVVRVDTIY; d_gene: -; j_gene: -; len: 11; v_gene: TRBV9; abundance: -
CDR3aa: AISGGRGQVDTQY; d_gene: TRBD1; j_gene: TRBJ2-3; len: 13; v_gene: TRBV10-3; abundance: -
CDR3aa: ASSVGLAVTANTGELF; d_gene: -; j_gene: TRBJ2-2; len: 16; v_gene: TRBV9; abundance: -
CDR3aa: ASSWGAGADTQY; d_gene: -; j_gene: TRBJ2-3; len: 12; v_gene: TRBV5-8; abundance: once
CDR3aa: ASSPGYEQY; d_gene: -; j_gene: TRBJ2-7; len: 9; v_gene: TRBV14; abundance: -
CDR3aa: ASSQTEGVSYEQY; d_gene: -; j_gene: TRBJ2-7; len: 13; v_gene: TRBV10-1; abundance: once
CDR3aa: ASSPGTSQETQY; d_gene: TRBD2; j_gene: TRBJ2-5; len: 12; v_gene: TRBV5-1; abundance: -
CDR3aa: ASSLGASLDRLYEQY; d_gene: -; j_gene: TRBJ2-7; len: 15; v_gene: TRBV5-1; abundance: -
CDR3aa: ASSLPGQGDEQY; d_gene: TRBD1; j_gene: TRBJ2-7; len: 12; v_gene: TRBV13; abundance: -
CDR3aa: ASSPGRETQY; d_gene: -; j_gene: TRBJ2-5; len: 10; v_gene: TRBV18; abundance: few
CDR3aa: ASSEMGTNYNSPLH; d_gene: -; j_gene: TRBJ1-6; len: 14; v_gene: TRBV6-1; abundance: -
CDR3aa: ASSELFRQVSYEQY; d_gene: -; j_gene: TRBJ2-7; len: 14; v_gene: TRBV6-1; abundance: -
CDR3aa: ASSLAGIPEAF; d_gene: -; j_gene: TRBJ1-1; len: 11; v_gene: TRBV5-4; abundance: -
CDR3aa: ASSVRSGSWGNEQF; d_gene: TRBD2; j_gene: TRBJ2-1; len: 14; v_gene: TRBV9; abundance: -